The 27 T cell receptor beta chains below come from one sample, sequenced in a study of a mutant IDH1 vaccine in newly diagnosed glioma (dated by TCRdb to about 2021). These receptors lack a known antigen. According to the study, the label for this sample's time point signals: week 35, safety follow-up. Each vaccine dose, consisting of 300 ug of a 20-mer mutant IDH1 peptide in Montanide, was administered subcutaneously with topical imiquimod. Preparation of the library involved the immunoSEQ multiplex PCR assay. Drawn from immuneACCESS, this table holds only the in-frame rearrangements with V and J called that TCRdb kept. Clones are partly lost; checked studies trace under half to an unresolved V gene and leave the rest unexplained. Recorded for this sample are tens of thousands of clones; roughly 79% of them occurred a single time. The leading ten clones occupy roughly 5% of the sample. The source material was PBMCs, sampled from a glioma patient whose treatment included an IDH1 peptide vaccine. The receptor source for this set is a man aged 40-55 years with glioma.

In DNA, the CDR3 is TGTGCCAGTAGGCGGGGACTTAATGAAAAACTGTTTTTT. As protein: CASRRGLNEKLFF. The chain has TRBV19 and TRBJ1-4, with TRBD1 as a possible D gene (5 bases). The germline V gene has CDR1 LNHDA and CDR2 SQIVND (reference sequence). V was pared by 6 bases and J by 4 bases, with 9 bases between. CDR3 length: 13 residues.

This clone has a single count. The CDR3 here is CAISGGLLYGGELFF. The CDR3 nucleotides read TGTGCCATCAGTGGGGGGCTCCTTTACGGCGGGGAGCTGTTTTTT. The chain employs TRBV10-3 and TRBJ2-2; perhaps TRBD1 as D (6 bases). CDR3 length: 15 amino acids. Trimming pared 4 bases from V and 7 bases from J, leaving 16 bases between. The germline gives CDR1 ENHRY, CDR2 SYGVKD.

Comments on this clone: It is unclear where the CDR3 begins or ends on the DNA, so no DNA is shown, and the CDR3 is as TCRdb lists it. The chain combines TRBV29-1 with TRBJ2-7. Germline V gives CDR1 SQVTM, CDR2 ANQGSEA. The CDR3 extends over 14 residues, inclusive of both ends. CDR3 amino acids: CSVGLLRASYEQYF.

V is TRBV19 and J is TRBJ1-5, with TRBD1 matching over 9 bases. Germline V gene data show CDR1 as LNHDA and CDR2 as SQIVND (reference sequence). Trimming took 8 bases from V and 7 from J; bases not matched to a gene: 9. The CDR3 has 14 amino acids. The CDR3 nucleotides are TGTGCCAGTGCGGATACAGGGGGCAGGCAGCCCCAGCATTTT. This encodes CASADTGGRQPQHF.

V is TRBV6-5 and J is TRBJ1-4; D might be TRBD1 (5 bases). In germline, CDR1 is MNHEY, CDR2 SVGAGI. Between the trimmed V and J ends, which lost 0 bases and 7 bases, there was a span of 12 bases. The CDR3 is made up of 15 amino acids. The CDR3, as DNA: TGTGCCAGCAGTTACTCGGGCACGGGGGGTGAAAAACTGTTTTTT. Amino acid sequence: CASSYSGTGGEKLFF.

This rearrangement joins TRBV12-2 to TRBJ2-3; the D call TRBD2 from the table was never checked on the DNA. TRBV12-2 is a pseudogene segment. There are 18 residues in the CDR3. CDR3 in DNA: TGTGCAAGTCGCTCGCACCTTTCTCTAGATTTGGGCACAGATACGCAGTATTTT. It codes for CASRSHLSLDLGTDTQYF.

V and J are TRBV28 and TRBJ2-1; 9 positions agree with TRBD1. The germline CDR1 and CDR2 sequences are MDHEN and SYDVKM. This CDR3 contains 15 residues. J gave up 7 bases and V 3 bases, and 7 bases lay outside the gene matches. CDR3 bases: TGTGCCAGCAGTTTGGGGACAGGGATGGGGAATGAGCAGTTCTTC. Translation gives CASSLGTGMGNEQFF.

The chain recombines TRBV5-8 with TRBJ2-3; weak D call: TRBD2 (5 bases). The CDR3 sequence is 15 residues long. Trimming removed 2 bases from V and 0 bases from J, with 10 bases in between. Germline-derived CDR1 and CDR2 are SGHTS and YDEGEE. Here the CDR3 DNA reads TGTGCCAGCAGCTTAGGTAGGACTAGCACAGATACGCAGTATTTT. Amino acid sequence: CASSLGRTSTDTQYF.

This clone occurred once. J is TRBJ2-3 and V is TRBV5-1, with 9 bases matching TRBD2. Germline V gives CDR1 SGHRS, CDR2 YFSETQ. There are 17 residues in the CDR3. V lost 3 bases and J lost 0; bases outside the gene matches: 8. The CDR3 DNA reads TGCGCCAGCAGCTCCGGACTAGCGTCCTATAGCACAGATACGCAGTATTTT. Protein: CASSSGLASYSTDTQYF.

J is TRBJ1-4 and V is TRBV28, with unresolved D. The V end lost 6 bases, the J end lost 8 bases, and 13 bases lay between the germline ends. The CDR3 has 13 residues. CDR1 and CDR2 from the germline V gene are MDHEN and SYDVKM. The CDR3 region has the DNA TGTGCCAGCAGGGGAGGAGTCGGGGAAAAACTGTTTTTT. This gives the protein CASRGGVGEKLFF.

This clone showed up just once. The rearrangement joins TRBV18 to TRBJ2-3; 10 positions match TRBD2. V was clipped by 4 bases and J by 2 bases; unmatched bases: 3. This CDR3 comprises 15 residues. Germline V gene sequence: CDR1 KGHSH, CDR2 LQKENI. The CDR3 spells CASSHLAGDTDTQYF. CDR3 in DNA: TGTGCCAGCTCACACCTAGCGGGAGACACAGATACGCAGTATTTT.

The rearrangement uses TRBV5-1 and TRBJ2-6; D gene ambiguous. V was cut by 0 bases and J by 4 bases, with 11 bases left in between. The V gene's germline CDR1 is SGHRS and CDR2 YFSETQ. The CDR3 consists of 16 residues. CDR3 sequence: CASSLGRSLGANVLTF. The CDR3 DNA follows: TGCGCCAGCAGCTTGGGACGTTCTCTGGGGGCCAACGTCCTGACTTTC.

The rearrangement joins TRBV7-2 to TRBJ1-5, with 7 bases lining up with TRBD1. The germline CDR1 and CDR2 sequences are SGHTA and FQGNSA. The CDR3 is made up of 14 amino acids. V shed 4 bases, J shed 6 bases, and the junction held 6 bases outside the gene matches. Here the CDR3 reads CASSSTGTSQPQHF. The DNA of the CDR3 is TGTGCCAGCAGCTCGACAGGGACCAGTCAGCCCCAGCATTTT.

The chain has TRBV2 and TRBJ2-1, with TRBD2 matching over 7 bases. The CDR3 covers 15 residues. Per germline, CDR1 SNHLY and CDR2 FYNNEI. Trimming at V came to 2 bases and at J to 1 base, leaving 2 bases not matched to a gene. CDR3 bases: TGTGCCAGCAGTGAACCGGGACTATCCTACAATGAGCAGTTCTTC. Encoded protein: CASSEPGLSYNEQFF.

The chain combines TRBV18 with TRBJ2-1, with 8 bases matching TRBD2. Trimming at V came to 3 bases and at J to 9 bases, leaving 7 bases not matched to a gene. The CDR3 sequence is 14 residues long. Per germline, CDR1 KGHSH and CDR2 LQKENI. CDR3 region: CASSPASGPVEQFF. In nucleotides, the CDR3 is TGTGCCAGCTCACCCGCTAGCGGGCCCGTTGAGCAGTTCTTC.

The rearrangement uses TRBV6-5 and TRBJ1-1; a possible D gene is TRBD1 (5 bases). Looked up from germline, CDR1 is MNHEY and CDR2 is SVGAGI. Between the trimmed V and J ends, which lost 0 bases and 5 bases, there was a span of 10 bases. CDR3 length: 14 amino acids. Written as DNA, the CDR3 is TGTGCCAGCAGTTACTCGGGACTAAAGACTGAAGCTTTCTTT. Translating gives CASSYSGLKTEAFF.

As DNA, the CDR3 is TGTGCCAGCAGCTGGGGGACTAGCGGAGTATACGAGCAGTACTTC. The encoded protein is CASSWGTSGVYEQYF. This chain joins TRBV5-6 and TRBJ2-7; TRBD2 matches at 11 bases. The CDR3 totals 15 residues. J lost 4 bases, V lost 3 bases, and 6 bases had no gene match. The germline V gene has CDR1 SGHDT and CDR2 YYEEEE. Filled out from reference TRBV5-6 and TRBJ2-7, the complete variable domain reads DAGVTQSPTHLIKTRGQQVTLRCSPKSGHDTVSWYQQALGQGPQFIFQYYEEEERQRGNFPDRFSGHQFPNYSSELNVNALLLGDSALYLCASSWGTSGVYEQYFGPGTRLTVT.

The genes are TRBV6-1 and TRBJ1-1; no definite D call. In germline, CDR1 is MNHNS, CDR2 SASEGT. CDR3 length: 13 amino acids. The V end was cut by 0 bases, the J end by 6 bases, with 8 bases between. CDR3 in amino acids: CASSEARLAEAFF. The CDR3 DNA reads as TGTGCCAGCAGTGAAGCGCGACTCGCTGAAGCTTTCTTT.

The genes are TRBV18 and TRBJ2-7; either TRBD1 or TRBD2 may supply D (5 bases each). CDR3 length: 15 amino acids. Between the trimmed V and J ends, which lost 1 base and 2 bases, there was a span of 12 bases. From germline, CDR1 is KGHSH and CDR2 LQKENI. The CDR3 here is CASSPRLGTTYEQYF. The CDR3 bases are TGTGCCAGCTCACCACGTTTGGGGACGACCTACGAGCAGTACTTC. Full variable domain (outside the CDR3, taken from reference TRBV18 and TRBJ2-7): NAGVMQNPRHLVRRRGQEARLRCSPMKGHSHVYWYRQLPEEGLKFMVYLQKENIIDESGMPKERFSAEFPKEGPSILRIQQVVRGDSAAYFCASSPRLGTTYEQYFGPGTRLTVT.

This clone has a single count. This sequence joins TRBV5-1 and TRBJ2-7, with D perhaps TRBD1 or TRBD2 (6 bases each). V was trimmed by 5 bases and J by 2 bases, leaving 8 bases between them. The CDR3 contains 12 residues. Per germline, CDR1 SGHRS and CDR2 YFSETQ. The CDR3: CASREGAYEQYF. DNA of the CDR3: TGCGCCAGCAGGGAGGGGGCCTACGAGCAGTACTTC.

The chain recombines TRBV7-8 with TRBJ1-1; 9 bases agree with TRBD1. The length of the CDR3 is 13 residues. Trimming at V came to 5 bases and at J to 11 bases, leaving 9 bases not matched to a gene. Germline CDR1 is SGHVS and CDR2 is FQNEAQ. CDR3 residues: CASSVTDRGVAFF. The DNA of the CDR3 is TGTGCCAGCAGCGTAACGGACAGGGGTGTTGCTTTCTTT. The full variable domain, completed using reference TRBV7-8 and TRBJ1-1, is GAGVSQSPRYKVAKRGQDVALRCDPISGHVSLFWYQQALGQGPEFLTYFQNEAQLDKSGLPSDRFFAERPEGSVSTLKIQRTQQEDSAVYLCASSVTDRGVAFFGQGTRLTVV.

As regards this clone: Because the CDR3's place on the DNA is in doubt, the DNA is left out and the CDR3 is given as listed by TCRdb. The gene calls are TRBV27 and TRBJ1-2; the table's D call of TRBD1 was not tested on the DNA. Germline CDR1 MNHEY, CDR2 SMNVEV (reference sequence). The CDR3 is 15 amino acids long, termini counted. CDR3 loop: CASSSSKGRGYGYTF.

The chain combines TRBV18 with TRBJ2-3, with 8 bases fitting TRBD2. V gave up 0 bases and J gave up 1 base; unmatched junction bases: 3. Per germline, CDR1 KGHSH and CDR2 LQKENI. The CDR3 runs 16 residues. The CDR3 bases are TGTGCCAGCTCACCACCGAAAGCGGGGGGCACAGATACGCAGTATTTT. As protein: CASSPPKAGGTDTQYF.

The rearrangement uses TRBV7-9 and TRBJ1-4; D unclear. The V end was cut by 5 bases, the J end by 8 bases, with 12 bases between. CDR1 and CDR2 (germline): SEHNR, FQNEAQ (reference sequence). The CDR3 loop spans 13 amino acids. The CDR3 coding sequence is TGTGCCAGCAGCCCCCCGCTTTGGGAAAAACTGTTTTTT. Its protein is CASSPPLWEKLFF.

The chain is built from TRBV2 and TRBJ2-3; no clear D gene. Trimming took off 7 bases at V and 0 bases at J, with 14 bases between the two ends. Per germline, CDR1 SNHLY and CDR2 FYNNEI. There are 15 residues in the CDR3. The CDR3 region is CASTRVRSSTDTQYF. For the CDR3, the DNA is TGTGCCAGCACGCGAGTCCGGAGTAGCACAGATACGCAGTATTTT.

V and J are TRBV28 and TRBJ2-3, with a possible D match to TRBD2 (6 bases). The germline CDR1 and CDR2 sequences are MDHEN and SYDVKM. The CDR3 has 16 amino acids. Trimming stripped 5 bases from V and 2 bases from J, with 17 bases between. CDR3 sequence: CASSPSGLILTDTQYF. The CDR3 DNA is TGTGCCAGCAGTCCCTCAGGACTAATTCTCACAGATACGCAGTATTTT.

The chain employs TRBV7-2 and TRBJ2-1; the match to TRBD2 covers 9 bases. V was clipped by 4 bases and J by 5 bases; unmatched bases: 9. The CDR3 consists of 16 residues. Germline V gives CDR1 SGHTA, CDR2 FQGNSA. The DNA for the CDR3 is TGTGCCAGCAGCTCACTAGGCGGGAGGGACAACAATGAGCAGTTCTTC. This codes for CASSSLGGRDNNEQFF.